These 17 T cell receptor beta chains came from one sample sequenced in a study of T cell repertoires in cytomegalovirus infection. Each CDR3 protein gets one entry after TCRdb re-called the reads with MiXCR. The repertoire holds around 450,000 distinct CDR3 sequences, about 33% seen once, with roughly 15% in the top ten. Sample: PBMCs. All receptors derive from a human donor in good health (CMV status not recorded). Some clones in this sample may be carry-over from other donors' samples.

This clonotype has more than one count but fewer than ten. The chain uses TRBV12-3 or TRBV12-4 and TRBJ2-2; the match to TRBD1 covers 10 bases. The J segment lost 3 bases and the V segment lost 5 bases, leaving 9 bases of the junction unmatched. The CDR3 extends over 17 amino acids. CDR3 in amino acids: CASSRRDRGGDTGELFF. The CDR3 DNA reads as TGTGCCAGCAGTCGACGGGACAGGGGTGGCGACACCGGGGAGCTGTTTTTT.

The V call is TRBV5-6, the J call TRBJ2-2; 9 bases are shared with TRBD1. Trimming removed 7 bases from V and 4 bases from J; junction bases left unmatched: 8. CDR3 length: 15 amino acids. The germline V gene has CDR1 SGHDT and CDR2 YYEEEE. The CDR3 reads CASGTDRGGTGELFF. The DNA for the CDR3 is TGTGCCAGCGGCACGGACAGGGGAGGCACCGGGGAGCTGTTTTTT.

The chain has TRBV14 and TRBJ2-3, with 10 bases identical to TRBD2. CDR1 is SGHDN and CDR2 is FVKESK in the germline V gene. The CDR3 loop spans 15 amino acids. Losses at the gene ends were 4 bases for V and 6 bases for J; bases not matched to a gene: 7. This CDR3 is CASSRQRGGLDTQYF. The DNA for the CDR3 is TGTGCCAGCAGCCGACAGCGGGGGGGCCTGGATACGCAGTATTTT.

On this clonotype itself: A much larger clone sits a single nucleotide away, making a read error possible. This likely comes from a read error, as the CDR3 has no conserved phenylalanine or tryptophan at its end. V gene TRBV7-2 combines with J gene TRBJ2-3; possibly TRBD1 for D (5 bases). Germline CDR1 is SGHTA and CDR2 is FQGNSA. V was cut by 1 base and J by 0 bases, with 8 bases left in between. The CDR3 contains 15 residues. This chain's CDR3 is CASSLGQFSTDTQYL. For the CDR3, the DNA is TGTGCCAGCAGCTTAGGACAGTTTAGCACAGATACGCAGTATCTT.

The chain combines TRBV7-9 with TRBJ2-7, with a tentative D call TRBD1 (6 bases). There are 14 residues in the CDR3. Germline loops: CDR1 SEHNR, CDR2 FQNEAQ (reference sequence). V gave up 5 bases and J gave up 3 bases, with 14 bases separating them. In DNA form, the CDR3 reads TGTGCCAGCAGCCCTCGGGACACGAACTACGAGCAGTACTTC. Amino acids: CASSPRDTNYEQYF.

The chain couples TRBV7-7 to TRBJ2-3; D is perhaps TRBD1 (6 bases). The CDR3 runs to 14 residues. V lost 4 bases and J lost 6, with 14 bases in between. Germline V gene data show CDR1 as SSHAT and CDR2 as FNYEAQ (reference sequence). The CDR3 reads CASSYSTGSDTQYF. The CDR3, as DNA: TGTGCCAGCAGCTATTCGACAGGATCGGATACGCAGTATTTT.

A few counts support this clonotype. The gene calls are TRBV7-9 and TRBJ1-4; D gene unclear. V was shortened by 1 base and J by 7 bases, with 7 bases between the two germline ends. This CDR3 comprises 13 residues. In germline, CDR1 is SEHNR, CDR2 FQNEAQ (reference sequence). CDR3 nucleotides: TGTGCCAGCAGCTTAGAACTAAGTGAAAAACTGTTTTTT. It yields the protein CASSLELSEKLFF.

This clonotype has just a few counts. J is TRBJ2-7 and V is TRBV11-2; D possibly uses TRBD1 or TRBD2 (5 bases each). Deletions cut 5 bases from V and 3 bases from J, with 14 bases between. CDR3 length: 14 residues. Germline V CDR1 and CDR2: SGHAT, FQNNGV. CDR3 in DNA: TGTGCCAGCAGCCCTTGGGGCGGAGGCTACGAGCAGTACTTC. This translates into CASSPWGGGYEQYF.

This clonotype was seen repeatedly, ten times or more. This chain uses TRBV27 with TRBJ1-5, with TRBD1 as a possible D gene (6 bases). This CDR3 is built from 15 residues. The V gene's germline CDR1 is MNHEY and CDR2 SMNVEV (reference sequence). With 4 bases removed from V and 4 bases from J, the gap between germline ends came to 14 bases. The CDR3 spells CASSSRSTGNQPQHF. The CDR3, as DNA: TGTGCCAGCAGTTCCCGCTCAACAGGGAATCAGCCCCAGCATTTT.

As regards this clonotype: A much larger clone sits a single nucleotide away, making a read error possible. The chain is built from TRBV7-8 and TRBJ2-2; no definite D call. The V and J ends lost 2 bases and 7 bases respectively, with 11 bases between them. Germline values: CDR1 SGHVS, CDR2 FQNEAQ. The CDR3 is 14 residues long. CDR3 sequence reads: CASSLPSQVGELFF. The CDR3 DNA reads TGTGCCAGCAGCTTACCTTCGCAGGTCGGGGAGCTGTTTTTT. Full variable domain (rest looked up from reference TRBV7-8 and TRBJ2-2): GAGVSQSPRYKVAKRGQDVALRCDPISGHVSLFWYQQALGQGPEFLTYFQNEAQLDKSGLPSDRFFAERPEGSVSTLKIQRTQQEDSAVYLCASSLPSQVGELFFGEGSRLTVL.

Concerning this clonotype itself: A junction end diverges from the germline sequence, so it may reflect a read error. V usage is TRBV12-3 or TRBV12-4 and J usage is TRBJ1-5; D gene ambiguous. The CDR3 spans 15 residues. CDR3: CASSLARSVNQPQHF. CDR3 in DNA: TGTGCCAGCAGTTTAGCCAGATCTGTCAATCAGCCCCAGCATTTC.

The chain is built from TRBV5-1 and TRBJ1-6; 9 bases agree with TRBD1. The CDR3 length is 15 residues. Per germline, CDR1 SGHRS and CDR2 YFSETQ. The V and J ends lost 4 bases and 9 bases, in that order; junction bases with no gene match: 8. The CDR3 loop reads CASSRDRARGSPLHF. The CDR3 DNA is TGCGCCAGCAGCAGGGACAGGGCTAGAGGTTCACCCCTCCACTTT.

As regards this clonotype: A much larger clone lies one base from this, so it may be a read error. The chain combines TRBV4-1 with TRBJ1-5; D might be TRBD1 (6 bases). The CDR3 covers 15 residues. The V gene lost 1 base and the J gene lost 4 bases, with 11 bases spanning the gap. Germline loops: CDR1 MGHRA, CDR2 YSYEKL. CDR3 DNA: TGCGCCAGCAGCCAAGTCCCTAGGGGGAATCAGCCCCAGCATTTT. Translation: CASSQVPRGNQPQHF.

The CDR3 DNA is TGCGCCAGCAGCCTGCGACAGATCAGCTCCTATAATTCACCCCTCCACTTT. Translation gives CASSLRQISSYNSPLHF. The chain joins TRBV4-1 to TRBJ1-6, with a possible D match to TRBD1 (5 bases). With 4 bases removed from V and 0 bases from J, the gap between germline ends came to 13 bases. Germline assignment: CDR1 MGHRA and CDR2 YSYEKL. The CDR3 sequence is 17 residues long.

The count of this clonotype is one. The chain joins TRBV4-1 to TRBJ1-1; D remains unclear. Germline CDR1 reads MGHRA; CDR2 reads YSYEKL. The length of the CDR3 is 15 residues. V dropped 1 base and J dropped 4 bases, with 13 bases sitting between them. CDR3 bases: TGCGCCAGCAGCCAAGGTCCAGTTTGTGTCACTGAAGCTTTCTTT. As protein: CASSQGPVCVTEAFF.

A word on this clonotype: Given a much more abundant clone one base away, this may be a read error. The V call is TRBV24-1, the J call TRBJ2-3; 9 bases are shared with TRBD1. Germline V gene data show CDR1 as KGHDR and CDR2 as SFDVKD. V lost 6 bases to trimming and J lost 0 bases; unmatched junction nucleotides: 15. The CDR3 contains 19 residues. The CDR3: CATSNRPVQGASSTDTQYF. The CDR3 region has the DNA TGTGCCACCAGTAACAGACCGGTACAGGGGGCCTCTAGCACAGATACGCAGTATTTT.

This clonotype was recorded once. The chain has TRBV7-2 and TRBJ1-4; D is ambiguous. This CDR3 has 15 amino acids. Germline assignment: CDR1 SGHTA and CDR2 FQGNSA. The germline V and J ends were trimmed by 1 base and 0 bases, with 6 bases remaining between them. CDR3 sequence (DNA): TGTGCCAGCAGCTTAGTGGTAGCAACTAATGAAAAACTGTTTTTT. As protein: CASSLVVATNEKLFF.